The rows below give T cell receptor beta chains drawn from one sample of a study of metastatic and nonmetastatic thyroid tumors. MiXCR was used by TCRdb to re-call the PCR reads. The sample yields about 59,000 clones, around 16% seen once. The specimen sequenced was blood. All receptors come from a male donor with papillary thyroid cancer or a benign thyroid nodule (not recorded which). Some clones in this sample may be carry-over from other donors' samples. CDR3s include the opening cysteine and the closing phenylalanine or tryptophan. The D gene is left open where the match is weak. Clone size, where shown, is once, few, many, or a class for clones that have expanded.

d_gene	v_gene	j_gene	abundance	CDR3aa	CDR3nt
TRBD1	TRBV5-1	TRBJ1-2	many	CASSWGGTGMNYGYTF	TGCGCCAGCAGCTGGGGGGGGACAGGGATGAACTATGGCTACACCTTC
.	TRBV4-2	TRBJ2-4	many	CASSPISGLAKNIQYF	TGTGCCAGCAGCCCGATTAGCGGTCTGGCCAAAAACATTCAGTACTTC
.	TRBV20-1	TRBJ1-2	.	CSARDPRSGYTF	TGCAGTGCTAGGGACCCTAGGAGCGGCTACACCTTC
.	TRBV27	TRBJ2-1	.	CVSSLSNSGKGEQFF	TGTGTCAGCAGTTTATCGAACTCGGGCAAGGGTGAGCAGTTCTTC
.	TRBV11-2	TRBJ2-7	many	CASSRTADQYF	TGTGCCAGCAGCCGAACGGCAGATCAGTACTTC
.	TRBV19	TRBJ1-1	many	CASSMLGLGTEAFF	TGTGCCAGTAGTATGCTGGGCCTGGGGACTGAAGCTTTCTTT
TRBD1	TRBV20-1	TRBJ2-2	once	CSARDHGQGRTGGLFF	TGCAGTGCTAGAGATCACGGACAGGGGAGGACCGGTGGGCTGTTTTTT
TRBD2	TRBV4-1	TRBJ2-1	many	CASSHRTGGISYNEQFF	TGCGCCAGCAGCCATAGAACCGGGGGGATCTCCTACAATGAGCAGTTCTTC
.	TRBV19	TRBJ2-6	.	CASSTRHTGESGANVLTF	TGTGCCAGTAGTACAAGGCACACAGGCGAGTCTGGGGCCAACGTCCTGACTTTC
TRBD2	TRBV6-1	TRBJ2-1	many	CASRLADSYNEQFF	TGTGCCAGCAGGCTAGCGGACTCCTACAATGAGCAGTTCTTC
TRBD1	TRBV6-1	TRBJ1-6	many	CASSAKQGSYNSPLHF	TGTGCCAGCAGTGCAAAACAGGGGTCCTATAATTCACCCCTCCACTTT
.	TRBV7-9	TRBJ1-4	many	CASSLTSIDTGEKLFF	TGTGCCAGCAGCTTAACCTCCATCGATACGGGTGAAAAACTGTTTTTT
TRBD1	TRBV11-2	TRBJ1-4	many	CASSLSDRGHEKLFF	TGTGCCAGCAGCTTATCGGACAGGGGCCATGAAAAACTGTTTTTT
.	TRBV6-1	TRBJ1-3	medium-sized	CASIGNGNTIYF	TGTGCCAGCATCGGGAATGGAAACACCATATATTTT
TRBD1	TRBV5-1	TRBJ1-1	many	CASSFRTGEHTEAFF	TGCGCCAGCAGCTTCCGGACAGGGGAGCACACTGAAGCTTTCTTT
.	TRBV11-2	TRBJ2-4	many	CASSLGRLLAKNIQYF	TGTGCCAGCAGCTTAGGGCGGCTACTAGCCAAAAACATTCAGTACTTC
.	TRBV7-9	TRBJ2-1	.	CASSLDSNEQFF	TGTGCCAGCAGTTTGGACAGCAATGAGCAGTTCTTC
.	TRBV10-3	TRBJ2-7	.	CAISTIAAREQYF	TGTGCCATCAGTACCATAGCGGCACGGGAGCAGTACTTC
TRBD2	TRBV15	TRBJ2-1	many	CATSSGTSGYNEQFF	TGTGCCACCAGCAGCGGGACTAGCGGCTACAATGAGCAGTTCTTC
TRBD2	TRBV9	TRBJ2-5	many	CASGRTSGAETQYF	TGTGCCAGCGGCAGGACTAGCGGGGCTGAGACCCAGTACTTC
TRBD2	TRBV12-3/TRBV12-4	TRBJ2-1	.	CASILTASGAEQFF	TGTGCCAGCATTTTAACTGCTAGCGGGGCTGAGCAGTTCTTC
.	TRBV6-1	TRBJ2-1	.	CASSAPLSGGSWNEHFF	TGTGCCAGCAGTGCCCCGTTATCGGGGGGCTCCTGGAATGAGCATTTCTTC
.	TRBV7-3	TRBJ2-2	many	CASSSSVGGGTGELFF	TGTGCCAGCAGCTCCTCTGTGGGGGGCGGCACCGGGGAGCTGTTTTTT
TRBD1	TRBV6-1	TRBJ1-2	few	CANRPGQVIRGYTF	TGTGCCAACAGACCGGGACAGGTGATCCGGGGCTACACCTTC
TRBD2	TRBV4-3	TRBJ2-1	many	CASSQDGGTRLSEQFF	TGCGCCAGCAGCCAAGATGGGGGGACTAGATTAAGTGAGCAGTTCTTC
TRBD2	TRBV6-4	TRBJ2-3	many	CASGNPFTSGVSSTDTQYF	TGTGCCAGCGGAAATCCATTTACTAGCGGGGTCTCGTCCACAGATACGCAGTATTTT
.	TRBV6-1	TRBJ2-7	.	CASSARGTGGPIYEQYF	TGTGCCAGCAGCGCAAGGGGCACAGGCGGACCTATCTACGAGCAGTACTTC
.	TRBV6-2/TRBV6-3	TRBJ1-2	.	CASSARTADGYTF	TGTGCCAGCAGTGCCCGGACAGCCGATGGCTACACCTTC
TRBD2	TRBV20-1	TRBJ2-2	many	CSARLAGNTGELFF	TGCAGTGCTAGACTAGCGGGGAACACCGGGGAGCTGTTTTTT
TRBD2	TRBV20-1	TRBJ2-3	many	CSARDSASGERTDTQYF	TGCAGTGCTAGAGATTCGGCTAGCGGAGAAAGAACAGATACGCAGTATTTT